The 14 T cell receptor beta chains given below trace back to one sample, sequenced in a study of blood T cell repertoires in COVID-19. Libraries were prepared by immunoSEQ multiplex PCR; TCRdb keeps only in-frame clonotypes and omits some of them. The sample lists a few hundred thousand clones, about 90% occurring once. Sequenced sample: peripheral blood. These receptors originate from a man aged 18 to 30 who had recovered from COVID-19.

The chain has TRBV19 and TRBJ1-2; TRBD1 agrees at 10 bases. Germline trimming cut 10 bases from V and 5 bases from J; bases unmatched to any gene: 13. The CDR3 is 15 amino acids. CDR1 and CDR2 (germline): LNHDA, SQIVND (reference sequence). This chain's CDR3 is CATIDRGRKEYGYTF. CDR3 in DNA: TGTGCCACCATAGACAGGGGGCGAAAGGAGTATGGCTACACCTTC. The whole variable domain, filled in from reference TRBV19 and TRBJ1-2, reads DGGITQSPKYLFRKEGQNVTLSCEQNLNHDAMYWYRQDPGQGLRLIYYSQIVNDFQKGDIAEGYSVSREKKESFPLTVTSAQKNPTAFYLCATIDRGRKEYGYTFGSGTRLTVV.

The V gene is TRBV5-1, the J gene TRBJ2-1; TRBD2 is a possible D gene (6 bases). V lost 1 base and J 1 base, leaving 12 bases between the germline ends. Germline CDR1 and CDR2: SGHRS and YFSETQ. This CDR3 has 16 residues. CDR3: CASSLLAGRSYNEQFF. The CDR3 nucleotides read TGCGCCAGCAGCTTGTTGGCGGGACGGTCCTACAATGAGCAGTTCTTC.

The V call is TRBV15, the J call TRBJ2-7, with a possible D match to TRBD2 (6 bases). The CDR3 has 13 residues. Trimming removed 4 bases at V and 6 bases at J, with 13 bases between. The germline V gene has CDR1 LNHNV and CDR2 YYDKDF (reference sequence). CDR3 region: CATSTGLNTEQYF. CDR3 sequence (DNA): TGTGCCACCAGCACTGGACTAAACACCGAGCAGTACTTC.

This clone has only one observation. The rearrangement joins TRBV7-2 to TRBJ2-5, with D possibly being TRBD2 (5 bases). The germline V and J ends were trimmed by 8 bases and 1 base, with 11 bases remaining between them. CDR1 SGHTA and CDR2 FQGNSA come from the germline V gene. This CDR3 is built from 13 residues. DNA of the CDR3: TGTGCCAGCGCATGGACTCCCCAAGAGACCCAGTACTTC. Translation: CASAWTPQETQYF. The variable domain in full, with the rest retrieved from reference TRBV7-2 and TRBJ2-5, is GAGVSQSPSNKVTEKGKDVELRCDPISGHTALYWYRQSLGQGLEFLIYFQGNSAPDKSGLPSDRFSAERTGGSVSTLTIQRTQQEDSAVYLCASAWTPQETQYFGPGTRLLVL.

The V and J genes are TRBV18 and TRBJ1-1; 7 bases are a match to TRBD1. The CDR3 runs 16 residues. CDR1 is KGHSH and CDR2 is LQKENI in the germline V gene. The ends lost 5 bases at V and 1 base at J; junction bases unmatched: 10. CDR3: CASSAEYRGPNTEAFF. The CDR3 DNA follows: TGTGCCAGCTCAGCGGAGTACAGGGGCCCGAACACTGAAGCTTTCTTT.

The J gene is TRBJ1-5, the V gene TRBV19, with 10 bases identical to TRBD1. V was clipped by 9 bases and J by 6 bases; unmatched bases: 11. Looked up from germline, CDR1 is LNHDA and CDR2 is SQIVND (reference sequence). CDR3 length equals 15 residues. This CDR3 reads CASHYRGQGFQPQHF. The CDR3 bases are TGTGCCAGCCACTACCGGGGACAGGGGTTTCAGCCCCAGCATTTT.

The J gene is TRBJ2-7, the V gene TRBV11-1; 8 bases are a match to TRBD2. The CDR3 is 15 amino acids. Germline loops: CDR1 SGHAT, CDR2 FQDESV (reference sequence). V lost 5 bases to trimming and J lost 3 bases; unmatched junction nucleotides: 9. CDR3: CASSLTGGVLYEQYF. In DNA form, the CDR3 reads TGTGCCAGCAGCCTAACCGGGGGGGTGCTCTACGAGCAGTACTTC.

The chain recombines TRBV9 with TRBJ1-1; no definite D call. This CDR3 spans 16 amino acids. Trimming cost V 0 bases and J 0 bases, with 12 bases left between them. Per germline, CDR1 SGDLS and CDR2 YYNGEE. This CDR3 is CASSVGGIGVNTEAFF. In nucleotides, the CDR3 is TGTGCCAGCAGCGTAGGAGGGATCGGAGTGAACACTGAAGCTTTCTTT.

The chain carries TRBV6-2 or TRBV6-3 and TRBJ1-5; no firm D call. This CDR3 is 14 amino acids long. The ends were cut back, 2 bases at V and 5 bases at J, with 10 bases in the middle. Germline V gene data show CDR1 as MNHEY and CDR2 as SVGEGT. CDR3 bases: TGTGCCAGCAGTTACGGTATAAGCCATCAGCCCCAGCATTTT. Its translation is CASSYGISHQPQHF.

For this clone: Other DNA sequences in the same sample also yield this CDR3. The V call is TRBV6-5, the J call TRBJ1-1, with no clear D. The CDR3 covers 11 residues. The V and J ends lost 6 bases and 6 bases respectively, with 8 bases between them. The germline CDR1 and CDR2 sequences are MNHEY and SVGAGI. The DNA of the CDR3 is TGTGCCAGCAGCTACGGCTCTGAAGCTTTCTTT. The encoded protein is CASSYGSEAFF.

The chain combines TRBV2 with TRBJ2-1, with 7 positions matching TRBD2. V dropped 6 bases and J dropped 10; count of bases not matched to a gene: 6. Germline V gene data show CDR1 as SNHLY and CDR2 as FYNNEI. This CDR3 has 12 residues. CDR3 loop: CASRTTSYEQFF. CDR3 in DNA: TGTGCCAGCAGAACGACTAGCTACGAGCAGTTCTTC.

The chain employs TRBV5-8 and TRBJ1-5; 8 nucleotides match TRBD1. Trimming cost V 4 bases and J 5 bases; bases outside gene matches: 5. This CDR3 comprises 14 residues. In germline, CDR1 is SGHTS, CDR2 YDEGEE. CDR3 bases: TGTGCCAGCAGCCCGGACAGGGCTGATCAGCCCCAGCATTTT. Translating it yields CASSPDRADQPQHF.

The V gene is TRBV25-1, the J gene TRBJ1-1, with D uncertain. V was shortened by 6 bases and J by 0 bases, with 11 bases between the two germline ends. CDR3 size: 14 residues. Looked up from germline, CDR1 is MGHDK and CDR2 is SYGVNS. The CDR3 nucleotides are TGTGCCAGCAGCTACTACCGGGTGAACACTGAAGCTTTCTTT. It translates to CASSYYRVNTEAFF.

This clone was seen a handful of times. The CDR3 DNA reads TGTGCCAGCAGCCAAGGGGGCCTTAACTATAATTCACCCCTCCACTTT. This codes for CASSQGGLNYNSPLHF. The chain carries TRBV3-1 (or the pseudogene TRBV3-2) and TRBJ1-6, with TRBD1 as a possible D gene (5 bases). V was pared by 1 base and J by 3 bases, with 10 bases between. Germline CDR1 reads LGHDT; CDR2 reads YNNKEL (reference sequence). CDR3 size: 16 residues.